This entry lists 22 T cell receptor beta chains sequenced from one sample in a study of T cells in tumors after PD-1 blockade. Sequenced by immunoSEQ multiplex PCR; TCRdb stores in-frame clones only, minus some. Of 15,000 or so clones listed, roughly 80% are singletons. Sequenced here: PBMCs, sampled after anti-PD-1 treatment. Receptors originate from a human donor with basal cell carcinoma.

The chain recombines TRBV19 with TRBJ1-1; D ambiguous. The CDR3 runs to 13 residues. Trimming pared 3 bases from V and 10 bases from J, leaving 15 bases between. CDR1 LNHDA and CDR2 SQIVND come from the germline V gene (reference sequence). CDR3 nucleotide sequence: TGTGCCAGTAGTATTCGCAGTCACGGGAGAGCTTTCTTT. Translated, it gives CASSIRSHGRAFF.

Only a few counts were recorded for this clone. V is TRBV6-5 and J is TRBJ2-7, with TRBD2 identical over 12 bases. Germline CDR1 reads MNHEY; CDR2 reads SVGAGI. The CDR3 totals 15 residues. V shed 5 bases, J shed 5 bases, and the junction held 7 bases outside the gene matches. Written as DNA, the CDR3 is TGTGCCAGCAGTCCCCTAGCGGGAGGGAGGAACGAGCAGTACTTC. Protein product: CASSPLAGGRNEQYF.

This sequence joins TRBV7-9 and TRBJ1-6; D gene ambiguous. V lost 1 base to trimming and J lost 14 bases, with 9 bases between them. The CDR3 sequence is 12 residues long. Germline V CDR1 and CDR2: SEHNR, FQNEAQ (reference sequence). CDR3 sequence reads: CASSLDWASLHF. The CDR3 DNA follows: TGTGCCAGCAGCTTAGATTGGGCGTCCCTCCACTTT.

CDR3 in amino acids: CATRQGLDYGYTF. Written as DNA, the CDR3 is TGTGCCACTCGACAGGGGCTCGACTATGGCTACACCTTC. The chain carries TRBV28 and TRBJ1-2; 8 positions match TRBD1. The CDR3 covers 13 residues. Germline V lookup: CDR1 MDHEN, CDR2 SYDVKM. J was trimmed by 3 bases and V by 10 bases; bases with no gene match: 7.

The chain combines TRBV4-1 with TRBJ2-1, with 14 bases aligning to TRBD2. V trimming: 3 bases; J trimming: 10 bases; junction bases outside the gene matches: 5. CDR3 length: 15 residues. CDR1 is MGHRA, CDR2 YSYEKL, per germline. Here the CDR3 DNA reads TGCGCCAGCAGCCAGGGGACTAGCGGGGGCCTAGAGCAGTTCTTC. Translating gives CASSQGTSGGLEQFF.

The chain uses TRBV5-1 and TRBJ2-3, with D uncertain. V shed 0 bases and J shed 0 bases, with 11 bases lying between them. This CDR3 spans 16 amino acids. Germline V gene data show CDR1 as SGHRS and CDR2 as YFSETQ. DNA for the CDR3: TGCGCCAGCAGCTTGGTCTTGGGTGCTAGCACAGATACGCAGTATTTT. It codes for CASSLVLGASTDTQYF. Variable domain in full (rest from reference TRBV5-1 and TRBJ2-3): KAGVTQTPRYLIKTRGQQVTLSCSPISGHRSVSWYQQTPGQGLQFLFEYFSETQRNKGNFPGRFSGRQFSNSRSEMNVSTLELGDSALYLCASSLVLGASTDTQYFGPGTRLTVL.

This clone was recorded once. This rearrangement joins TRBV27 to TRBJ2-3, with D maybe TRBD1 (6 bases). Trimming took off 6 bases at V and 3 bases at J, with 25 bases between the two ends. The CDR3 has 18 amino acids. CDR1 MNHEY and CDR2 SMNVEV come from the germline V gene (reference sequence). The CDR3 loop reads CASRRIPGQGRGTDTQYF. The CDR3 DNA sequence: TGTGCCAGCAGACGCATCCCGGGACAAGGTAGAGGGACAGATACGCAGTATTTT.

The CDR3 DNA reads as TGTGCCAGCAGCCAAGCCCGCAGGGGAGCTAATGAAAAACTGTTTTTT. Protein sequence: CASSQARRGANEKLFF. The chain joins TRBV5-6 to TRBJ1-4; perhaps TRBD1 as D (6 bases). V shed 4 bases and J shed 3 bases, with 16 bases lying between them. CDR1 SGHDT and CDR2 YYEEEE come from the germline V gene. The length of the CDR3 is 16 residues.

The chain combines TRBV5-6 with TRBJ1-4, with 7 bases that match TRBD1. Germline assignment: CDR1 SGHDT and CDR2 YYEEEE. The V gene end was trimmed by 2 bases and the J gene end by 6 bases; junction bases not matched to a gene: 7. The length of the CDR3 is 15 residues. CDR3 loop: CASSFRQGRDEKLFF. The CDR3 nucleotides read TGTGCCAGCAGCTTCCGACAGGGAAGGGATGAAAAACTGTTTTTT.

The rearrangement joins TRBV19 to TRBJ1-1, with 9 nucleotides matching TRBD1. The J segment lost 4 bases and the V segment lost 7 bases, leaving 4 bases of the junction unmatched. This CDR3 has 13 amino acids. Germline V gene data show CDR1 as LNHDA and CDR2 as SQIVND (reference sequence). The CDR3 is CASTTGGPTEAFF. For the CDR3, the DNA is TGTGCCAGTACCACAGGGGGCCCCACTGAAGCTTTCTTT.

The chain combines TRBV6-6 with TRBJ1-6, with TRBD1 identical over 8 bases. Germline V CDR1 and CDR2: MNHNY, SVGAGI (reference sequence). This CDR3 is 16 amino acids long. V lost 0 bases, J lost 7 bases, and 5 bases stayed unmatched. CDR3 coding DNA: TGTGCCAGCAGTTACTCCCAGGGGGCGGGAAATTCACCCCTCCACTTT. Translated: CASSYSQGAGNSPLHF.

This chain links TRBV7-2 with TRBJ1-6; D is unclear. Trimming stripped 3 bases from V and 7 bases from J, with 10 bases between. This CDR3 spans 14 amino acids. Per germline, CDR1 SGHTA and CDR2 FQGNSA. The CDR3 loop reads CASSFGEGNSPLHF. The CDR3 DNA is TGTGCCAGCAGCTTTGGAGAGGGCAATTCACCCCTCCACTTT.

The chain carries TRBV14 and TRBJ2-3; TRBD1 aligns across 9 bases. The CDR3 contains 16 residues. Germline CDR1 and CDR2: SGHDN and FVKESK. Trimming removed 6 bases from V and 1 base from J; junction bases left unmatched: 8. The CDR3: CASRTGTGSGTDTQYF. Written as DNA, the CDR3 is TGTGCCAGCAGAACAGGGACAGGGTCGGGCACAGATACGCAGTATTTT.

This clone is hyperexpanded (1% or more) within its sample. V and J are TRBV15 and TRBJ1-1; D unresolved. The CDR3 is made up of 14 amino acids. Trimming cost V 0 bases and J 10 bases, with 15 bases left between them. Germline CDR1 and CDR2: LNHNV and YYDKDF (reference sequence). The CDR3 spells CATSRDRGGDGAFF. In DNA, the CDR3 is TGTGCCACCAGCAGAGATCGAGGAGGAGATGGAGCTTTCTTT.

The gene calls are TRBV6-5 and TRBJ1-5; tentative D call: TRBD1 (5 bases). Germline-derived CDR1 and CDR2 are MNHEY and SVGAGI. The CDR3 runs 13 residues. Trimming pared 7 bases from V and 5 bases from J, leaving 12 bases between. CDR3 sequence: CASTGGEHQPQHF. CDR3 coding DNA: TGTGCCAGCACGGGAGGGGAACATCAGCCCCAGCATTTT.

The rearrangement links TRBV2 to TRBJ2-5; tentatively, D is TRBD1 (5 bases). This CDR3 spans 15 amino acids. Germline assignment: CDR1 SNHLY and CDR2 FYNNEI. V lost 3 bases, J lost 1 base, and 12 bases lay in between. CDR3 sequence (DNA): TGTGCCAGCAGTGAGGTCAGGGTCCCCCAAGAGACCCAGTACTTC. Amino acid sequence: CASSEVRVPQETQYF. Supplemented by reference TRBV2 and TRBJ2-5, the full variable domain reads EPEVTQTPSHQVTQMGQEVILRCVPISNHLYFYWYRQILGQKVEFLVSFYNNEISEKSEIFDDQFSVERPDGSNFTLKIRSTKLEDSAMYFCASSEVRVPQETQYFGPGTRLLVL.

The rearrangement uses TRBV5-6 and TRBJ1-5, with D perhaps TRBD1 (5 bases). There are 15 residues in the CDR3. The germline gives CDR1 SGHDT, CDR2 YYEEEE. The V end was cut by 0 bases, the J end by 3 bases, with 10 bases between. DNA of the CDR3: TGTGCCAGCAGCTTGGGGGGACTCTTCAATCAGCCCCAGCATTTT. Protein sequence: CASSLGGLFNQPQHF. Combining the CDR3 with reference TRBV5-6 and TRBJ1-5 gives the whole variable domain DAGVTQSPTHLIKTRGQQVTLRCSPKSGHDTVSWYQQALGQGPQFIFQYYEEEERQRGNFPDRFSGHQFPNYSSELNVNALLLGDSALYLCASSLGGLFNQPQHFGDGTRLSIL.

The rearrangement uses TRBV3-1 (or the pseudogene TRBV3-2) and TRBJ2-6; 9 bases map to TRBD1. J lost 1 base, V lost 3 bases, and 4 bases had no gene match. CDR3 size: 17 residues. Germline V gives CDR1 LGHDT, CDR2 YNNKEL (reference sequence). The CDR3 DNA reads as TGTGCCAGCAGCCAGGGGGACAGGGAGTCTGGGGCCAACGTCCTGACTTTC. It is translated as CASSQGDRESGANVLTF.

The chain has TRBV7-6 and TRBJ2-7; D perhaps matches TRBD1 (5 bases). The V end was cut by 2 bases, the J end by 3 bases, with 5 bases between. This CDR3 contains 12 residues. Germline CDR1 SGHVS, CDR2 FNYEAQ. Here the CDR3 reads CASSLRGYEQYF. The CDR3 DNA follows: TGTGCCAGCAGCTTAAGGGGCTACGAGCAGTACTTC.

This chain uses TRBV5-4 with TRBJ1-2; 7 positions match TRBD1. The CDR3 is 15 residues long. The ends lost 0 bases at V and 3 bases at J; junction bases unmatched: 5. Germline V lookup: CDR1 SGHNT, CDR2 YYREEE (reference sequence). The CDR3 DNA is TGTGCCAGCAGCTTGGGGACAGGCATGGACTATGGCTACACCTTC. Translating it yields CASSLGTGMDYGYTF.

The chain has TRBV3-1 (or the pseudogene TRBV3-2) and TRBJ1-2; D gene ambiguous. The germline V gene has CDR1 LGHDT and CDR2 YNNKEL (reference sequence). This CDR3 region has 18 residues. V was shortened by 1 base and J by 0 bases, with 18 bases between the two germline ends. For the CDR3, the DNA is TGTGCCAGCAGCCAAGCCCCCGACCCGGCAGCTACTAACTATGGCTACACCTTC. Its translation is CASSQAPDPAATNYGYTF.

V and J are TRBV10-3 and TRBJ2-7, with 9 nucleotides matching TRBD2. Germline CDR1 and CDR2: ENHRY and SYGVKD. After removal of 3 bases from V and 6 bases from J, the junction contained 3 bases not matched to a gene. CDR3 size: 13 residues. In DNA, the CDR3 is TGTGCCATCAGTGATATGCGGGGGGGCGAGCAGTACTTC. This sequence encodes CAISDMRGGEQYF.